These T cell receptor beta chains were read from a single sample in a study of cytomegalovirus exposure and HLA in healthy donors. The method was immunoSEQ multiplex PCR; TCRdb's version includes in-frame clones alone and lacks a portion of them. The sample holds fewer than 150,000 clones; approximately 71% are singletons and the top ten take nearly 5%. Sequenced: PBMCs. The source of these receptors is a woman in her fifties or sixties in good health and CMV-seronegative. The CDR3 runs from the conserved cysteine through the conserved F or W. Fields, in order: V gene, J gene, clone size, CDR3 length, D gene, CDR3 protein, CDR3 DNA. A D gene is named only where the DNA matches it firmly. Size is stated for part of the rows, as once, few or many counts, or as a class when the clone is expanded.

TRBV6-5	TRBJ2-7	NA	14	NA	CASSYGGSHYEQYF	TGTGCCAGCAGTTACGGGGGGTCCCACTACGAGCAGTACTTC
TRBV18	TRBJ1-6	few	15	NA	CASSPPPGGGSPLHF	TGTGCCAGCTCACCACCGCCAGGAGGCGGCTCACCCCTCCACTTT
TRBV11-3	TRBJ2-7	NA	14	NA	CASSLDRNSYEQYF	TGTGCCAGCAGCTTAGACAGGAACTCCTACGAGCAGTACTTC
TRBV7-2	TRBJ2-7	NA	12	NA	CASSFTEYEQYF	TGTGCCAGCAGCTTTACAGAATACGAGCAGTACTTC
TRBV30	TRBJ1-2	NA	16	NA	CAWSVTRSRAHYGYTF	TGTGCCTGGAGTGTAACAAGGAGCAGGGCCCACTATGGCTACACCTTC
TRBV28	TRBJ1-5	NA	14	NA	CASATPGIHQPQHF	TGTGCCAGCGCGACCCCAGGGATCCATCAGCCCCAGCATTTT
TRBV28	TRBJ1-2	NA	16	NA	CASSLLLGHLFYGYTF	TGTGCCAGCAGTCTCTTATTGGGACATTTATTCTATGGCTACACCTTC
TRBV7-6	TRBJ1-6	NA	14	TRBD1	CASSLQGVFSPLHF	TGTGCCAGCAGCTTACAGGGGGTATTTTCACCCCTCCACTTT
TRBV29-1	TRBJ1-1	NA	13	NA	CSVERSLNTEAFF	TGCAGCGTTGAAAGGAGCTTGAACACTGAAGCTTTCTTT
TRBV13	TRBJ1-1	NA	14	NA	CASSPAGENTEAFF	TGTGCCAGCAGCCCAGCGGGGGAGAATACTGAAGCTTTCTTT
TRBV4-2	TRBJ2-7	NA	16	TRBD2	CASSQVTSGATYEQYF	TGTGCCAGCAGCCAAGTAACTAGCGGGGCAACCTACGAGCAGTACTTC
TRBV7-6	TRBJ2-2	once	18	TRBD2	CASSLVPSGGANAGELFF	TGTGCCAGCAGCTTAGTTCCTAGCGGGGGGGCTAATGCCGGGGAGCTGTTTTTT
TRBV11-3	TRBJ2-3	NA	17	NA	CASSLGEGTLGTDTQYF	TGTGCCAGCAGCTTAGGAGAGGGGACTTTGGGGACAGATACGCAGTATTTT
TRBV10-1	TRBJ1-6	NA	14	NA	CASSESGEGSPLHF	TGCGCCAGCAGTGAGTCGGGGGAGGGGTCACCCCTCCACTTT
TRBV4-2	TRBJ2-2	NA	17	NA	CASSQDRSGTNTGELFF	TGTGCCAGCAGCCAAGATCGGTCGGGGACGAACACCGGGGAGCTGTTTTTT
TRBV4-1	TRBJ2-2	NA	14	NA	CASSWTTYTGELFF	TGCGCCAGCAGCTGGACTACGTATACCGGGGAGCTGTTTTTT
TRBV5-1	TRBJ1-1	NA	16	TRBD1	CASSPRNSQGPPEAFF	TGCGCCAGCAGCCCTCGAAACTCACAGGGGCCTCCTGAAGCTTTCTTT
TRBV4-3	TRBJ1-2	NA	17	NA	CASSLIGARDINYGYTF	TGCGCCAGCAGCCTCATCGGGGCTAGGGACATTAACTATGGCTACACCTTC
TRBV15	TRBJ1-6	NA	15	NA	CATSRDNQYNSPLHF	TGTGCCACCAGCAGAGATAATCAGTATAATTCACCCCTCCACTTT
TRBV5-4	TRBJ2-3	many	16	TRBD2	CASSLVAGGPTDTQYF	TGTGCCAGCAGCTTGGTAGCGGGGGGGCCGACAGATACGCAGTATTTT
TRBV2	TRBJ2-5	NA	13	TRBD2	CASRGTNKETQYF	TGTGCCAGCAGAGGGACTAACAAAGAGACCCAGTACTTC
TRBV27	TRBJ2-7	NA	16	TRBD2	CASRRTSGGPLQEQYF	TGTGCCAGCAGGCGCACTAGCGGGGGCCCTCTCCAAGAGCAGTACTTC
TRBV9	TRBJ1-3	NA	14	TRBD1	CASTGQESGNTIYF	TGTGCCAGCACCGGACAGGAGTCCGGAAACACCATATATTTT
TRBV5-6	TRBJ2-1	once	16	NA	CASSLAYRVFDNEQFF	TGTGCCAGCAGCTTGGCATACAGGGTTTTTGACAATGAGCAGTTCTTC
TRBV11-2	TRBJ2-1	NA	15	NA	CASSLPEISYNEQFF	TGTGCCAGCAGCTTACCGGAGATCTCCTACAATGAGCAGTTCTTC
TRBV19	TRBJ2-3	few	17	TRBD2	CASSIAGSGGYTDTQYF	TGTGCCAGTAGTATAGCTGGTAGCGGGGGGTACACAGATACGCAGTATTTT
TRBV4-1	TRBJ1-3	NA	14	NA	CASSQPLELNTIYF	TGCGCCAGCAGCCAACCGCTCGAACTCAACACCATATATTTT